This T cell receptor (beta chain) was captured by sequencing in a study of response to subunit inactivated influenza vaccine. Study results and caveats: With each seasonal influenza vaccination, the authors suggested, few new T cells are recruited.

Deletions cut 2 bases from V and 10 bases from J, with 27 bases between. CDR3 length equals 17 residues. Germline values: CDR1 GTSNPN, CDR2 SVGIG (reference sequence). This clonotype was recorded a few times. Its matching antigen is unknown. TCRdb independently ran MiXCR on the RT-PCR reads; one entry per CDR3 protein. Of about 620,000 distinct CDR3 sequences listed, about 11% are singletons. The chain carries TRBV30 and TRBJ2-1; perhaps TRBD1 as D (6 bases). This receptor was taken from a man aged 50 or older who received an inactivated influenza vaccine. Sequencing used PBMCs from blood, obtained on the day of vaccination. In DNA form, the CDR3 reads TGTGCCTGGAGTAGAGGGTTTTGGGGACAATCTGTCGACGAGCAGTTCTTC. It is translated as CAWSRGFWGQSVDEQFF.